These 26 T cell receptor beta chains were sequenced from one sample in a study of blood T cell repertoires in COVID-19 (dated by TCRdb to 2018 to 2020). Libraries were built with the immunoSEQ multiplex PCR assay. TCRdb limited this immuneACCESS table to in-frame rearrangements with V and J called. A share of clones is missing; checked studies link under half to unresolved V genes, and the rest is unexplained. The sample contains 230,000 or so clones, 88% of them found a single time. Of the sample, about 15% is held by the ten largest clones. Sequencing input: PBMCs or T cells enriched from blood (not recorded which). These receptors were obtained from a woman aged 45-59 years with acute COVID-19.

In DNA, the CDR3 is TGTGCCAGCAGTCGACTAGCGGGAGTAGGCACAGATACGCAGTATTTT. Its translation is CASSRLAGVGTDTQYF. The chain combines TRBV3-1 (or the pseudogene TRBV3-2) with TRBJ2-3; TRBD2 agrees at 12 bases. Germline assignment: CDR1 LGHDT and CDR2 YNNKEL (reference sequence). CDR3 size: 16 residues. The trim removed 6 bases at V and 1 base at J, leaving 5 bases unmatched.

The gene calls are TRBV6-2 or TRBV6-3 and TRBJ2-5; D remains unclear. Germline V gives CDR1 MNHEY, CDR2 SVGEGT. The CDR3 contains 12 residues. The V end was cut by 6 bases, the J end by 5 bases, with 10 bases between. The CDR3 reads CASSPEWETQYF. Written as DNA, the CDR3 is TGTGCCAGCAGCCCAGAGTGGGAGACCCAGTACTTC.

This clone was detected a few times. V usage is TRBV4-2 and J usage is TRBJ1-6; D not resolved. The germline V and J ends were trimmed by 0 bases and 5 bases, with 17 bases remaining between them. CDR1 LGHNA and CDR2 YNFKEQ come from the germline V gene. The CDR3 runs 18 residues. CDR3 DNA sequence: TGTGCCAGCAGCCAAGACACGAGAGAATTAGCTAATAATTCACCCCTCCACTTT. Encoded protein: CASSQDTRELANNSPLHF.

This clone has only one observation. The chain joins TRBV5-1 to TRBJ1-4; TRBD1 matches at 7 bases. CDR1 SGHRS and CDR2 YFSETQ come from the germline V gene. Unmatched junction bases numbered 11, after V lost 4 bases and J lost 8 bases. The CDR3 runs 15 residues. The CDR3 nucleotides are TGCGCCAGCAGCGGGGCCCGGACAGGTCCCGAAAAACTGTTTTTT. As protein: CASSGARTGPEKLFF.

This rearrangement joins TRBV11-2 to TRBJ1-1; a possible D gene is TRBD1 (5 bases). Germline V gene lookup returns CDR1 SGHAT and CDR2 FQNNGV. The CDR3 runs 12 residues. V was cut by 5 bases and J by 4 bases, with 8 bases left in between. The CDR3 DNA follows: TGTGCCAGCAGCCGGGACTTCACTGAAGCTTTCTTT. This encodes CASSRDFTEAFF.

V and J are TRBV7-2 and TRBJ1-4, with D unresolved. V was cut by 1 base and J by 0 bases, with 6 bases left in between. CDR1 and CDR2 (germline): SGHTA, FQGNSA. This CDR3 is 15 amino acids long. CDR3 coding DNA: TGTGCCAGCAGCTTAGGGGCAGCAACTAATGAAAAACTGTTTTTT. Encoded protein: CASSLGAATNEKLFF.

The chain has TRBV30 and TRBJ2-3; 10 nucleotides align to TRBD1. This CDR3 is 14 amino acids long. The V gene's germline CDR1 is GTSNPN and CDR2 SVGIG (reference sequence). V lost 3 bases, J lost 5 bases, and 5 bases stayed unmatched. The CDR3: CAWSPGQGLDTQYF. CDR3 DNA: TGTGCCTGGAGCCCGGGACAGGGGTTAGATACGCAGTATTTT.

The chain couples TRBV5-1 to TRBJ1-5; weak D call: TRBD1 (5 bases). The germline V and J ends were trimmed by 2 bases and 5 bases, with 14 bases remaining between them. This CDR3 contains 15 residues. Looked up from germline, CDR1 is SGHRS and CDR2 is YFSETQ. CDR3 nucleotides: TGCGCCAGCAGCTTAATCCCAGGGAAGGATCAGCCCCAGCATTTT. Translated: CASSLIPGKDQPQHF.

Note on this clone: Other DNA sequences in the same sample also yield this CDR3. The chain links TRBV27 to TRBJ1-5; D may be TRBD1 (5 bases). There are 14 residues in the CDR3. The V end lost 2 bases, the J end lost 0 bases, and 5 bases lay between the germline ends. Germline assignment: CDR1 MNHEY and CDR2 SMNVEV (reference sequence). The CDR3 sequence is CASSLQGSNQPQHF. CDR3 sequence (DNA): TGTGCCAGCAGTTTACAGGGTAGCAATCAGCCCCAGCATTTT.

As for this clone: One end of the junction varies from germline; a read error may be responsible. The chain combines TRBV3-1 (or the pseudogene TRBV3-2) with TRBJ2-7; perhaps TRBD2 as D (6 bases). Germline V gene sequence: CDR1 LGHDT, CDR2 YNNKEL (reference sequence). The CDR3 covers 16 residues. In DNA, the CDR3 is TGTGTCAGCAGCCAAAGGAGGGCAGGGTTGGTCCACGAGCAGTACTTC. Its protein product is CVSSQRRAGLVHEQYF.

V usage is TRBV12-3 or TRBV12-4 and J usage is TRBJ2-2, with a tentative D call TRBD1 (5 bases). V shed 5 bases and J shed 6 bases, with 10 bases lying between them. This CDR3 contains 13 residues. The CDR3: CASSPGFPGELFF. The CDR3 nucleotides read TGTGCCAGCAGTCCAGGGTTTCCCGGGGAGCTGTTTTTT.

J is TRBJ2-5 and V is TRBV27; 7 bases match TRBD1. The CDR3 extends over 14 amino acids. Germline assignment: CDR1 MNHEY and CDR2 SMNVEV (reference sequence). The V segment lost 5 bases and the J segment 6 bases; nucleotides outside the gene matches: 9. The CDR3 nucleotides read TGTGCCAGCAGTGACAGGGCGGTTTTACAGACCCAGTACTTC. This gives the protein CASSDRAVLQTQYF.

This clone was seen more than once but under ten times. V and J are TRBV2 and TRBJ2-2, with D tentatively TRBD2 (6 bases). This CDR3 region has 15 residues. Germline V gene sequence: CDR1 SNHLY, CDR2 FYNNEI. V lost 7 bases and J 5 bases, leaving 17 bases between the germline ends. CDR3 in DNA: TGTGCCAGCAAAATAGGGACCGGGGGAACCGGGGAGCTGTTTTTT. This translates into CASKIGTGGTGELFF.

The chain recombines TRBV2 with TRBJ1-2, with 9 nucleotides matching TRBD1. In germline, CDR1 is SNHLY, CDR2 FYNNEI. The CDR3 loop spans 15 amino acids. Trimming took 6 bases from V and 4 from J; bases not matched to a gene: 9. CDR3 DNA sequence: TGTGCCAGCAGAGGAACAGGGGGCAGAAGCTATGGCTACACCTTC. Translated, it gives CASRGTGGRSYGYTF.

Only one count was recorded for this clone. The gene calls are TRBV10-3 and TRBJ1-2; D is perhaps TRBD1 (6 bases). The V and J ends lost 4 bases and 4 bases respectively, with 16 bases between them. Per the germline V gene, CDR1 is ENHRY and CDR2 is SYGVKD. The CDR3 spans 15 residues. The CDR3 DNA sequence: TGTGCCATCAGTGCTACAGGGTCCGGCGGCTATGGCTACACCTTC. Translated, it gives CAISATGSGGYGYTF.

The chain couples TRBV9 to TRBJ1-1, with 8 nucleotides matching TRBD1. The CDR3 extends over 16 amino acids. The germline V gene has CDR1 SGDLS and CDR2 YYNGEE. V was clipped by 3 bases and J by 4 bases; unmatched bases: 11. This chain's CDR3 is CASSAFPRGLSTEAFF. Here the CDR3 DNA reads TGTGCCAGCAGCGCTTTCCCCAGGGGGCTAAGCACTGAAGCTTTCTTT.

The genes are TRBV16 and TRBJ1-2, with TRBD1 matching 11 bases. Germline lookup yields CDR1 KGHSY and CDR2 FQNENV. The CDR3 runs 19 residues. V lost 0 bases to trimming and J lost 2 bases; unmatched junction nucleotides: 11. As DNA, the CDR3 is TGTGCCAGCAGCCAATCGCTCCGGGACAGGGGGACTAGCAACTATGGCTACACCTTC. This gives the protein CASSQSLRDRGTSNYGYTF.

J is TRBJ1-1 and V is TRBV11-3, with D perhaps matching TRBD1 (5 bases). The V gene lost 6 bases and the J gene lost 8 bases, with 25 bases spanning the gap. CDR3 length: 16 residues. Germline lookup yields CDR1 SGHNT and CDR2 YENEEA. DNA of the CDR3: TGTGCCAGCAGATCCCCCCCCCAGGGAGGGGTAGGAGAAGCTTTCTTT. Its protein product is CASRSPPQGGVGEAFF.

This chain joins TRBV28 and TRBJ1-1; D is perhaps TRBD1 (5 bases). V was cut by 8 bases and J by 8 bases, with 12 bases left in between. Germline CDR1 MDHEN, CDR2 SYDVKM. The CDR3 runs to 11 residues. The CDR3 here is CASGRGSEAFF. CDR3 in DNA: TGTGCCAGCGGGCGGGGCTCGGAAGCTTTCTTT.

The chain employs TRBV6-2 or TRBV6-3 and TRBJ2-2; 7 bases align to TRBD2. Germline CDR1 reads MNHEY; CDR2 reads SVGEGT. V dropped 4 bases and J dropped 5; count of bases not matched to a gene: 7. The length of the CDR3 is 15 residues. CDR3 amino acids: CASSFSSGFTGELFF. The CDR3 nucleotides read TGTGCCAGCAGTTTTTCTAGCGGCTTTACCGGGGAGCTGTTTTTT.

V gene TRBV7-2 combines with J gene TRBJ2-3; D gene ambiguous. The CDR3 runs 16 residues. Germline V CDR1 and CDR2: SGHTA, FQGNSA. V was trimmed by 5 bases and J by 3 bases, leaving 18 bases between them. The CDR3 reads CASSRLGLGATDTQYF. DNA for the CDR3: TGTGCCAGCAGCCGCCTGGGTCTAGGAGCAACAGATACGCAGTATTTT.

The chain couples TRBV7-2 to TRBJ2-7; 7 bases map to TRBD2. V lost 2 bases to trimming and J lost 1 base; unmatched junction nucleotides: 8. The CDR3 length is 16 residues. Germline CDR1 is SGHTA and CDR2 is FQGNSA. Here the CDR3 reads CASSLTGLAASYEQYF. CDR3 bases: TGTGCCAGCAGCTTAACGGGGCTAGCGGCTTCCTACGAGCAGTACTTC. Filled out from reference TRBV7-2 and TRBJ2-7, the complete variable domain reads GAGVSQSPSNKVTEKGKDVELRCDPISGHTALYWYRQSLGQGLEFLIYFQGNSAPDKSGLPSDRFSAERTGGSVSTLTIQRTQQEDSAVYLCASSLTGLAASYEQYFGPGTRLTVT.

The chain has TRBV7-8 and TRBJ1-5, with D perhaps matching TRBD1 (6 bases). The V and J ends lost 5 bases and 7 bases respectively, with 24 bases between them. The V gene's germline CDR1 is SGHVS and CDR2 FQNEAQ. The CDR3 consists of 17 residues. The CDR3, as DNA: TGTGCCAGCAGCCCGGAGGGGGGGACTAATTCTGTGCAGCCCCAGCATTTT. This sequence encodes CASSPEGGTNSVQPQHF. The full variable domain, its missing parts supplied by reference TRBV7-8 and TRBJ1-5, is GAGVSQSPRYKVAKRGQDVALRCDPISGHVSLFWYQQALGQGPEFLTYFQNEAQLDKSGLPSDRFFAERPEGSVSTLKIQRTQQEDSAVYLCASSPEGGTNSVQPQHFGDGTRLSIL.

The rearrangement joins TRBV6-4 to TRBJ2-7; perhaps TRBD1 as D (6 bases). Trimming pared 8 bases from V and 5 bases from J, leaving 16 bases between. Germline V CDR1 and CDR2: MRHNA, SNTAGT. The CDR3 is made up of 13 amino acids. Written as DNA, the CDR3 is TGTGCCAGCTCCACAGGTGAGGGGGACGAGCAGTACTTC. Amino acids: CASSTGEGDEQYF.

This clone was seen only once. The chain carries TRBV5-1 and TRBJ2-6; D might be TRBD2 (5 bases). The CDR3 spans 15 residues. The germline V gene has CDR1 SGHRS and CDR2 YFSETQ. V lost 0 bases, J lost 2 bases, and 6 bases lay in between. This CDR3 is CASSLVGAGANVLTF. For the CDR3, the DNA is TGCGCCAGCAGCTTGGTCGGGGCTGGGGCCAACGTCCTGACTTTC.

This rearrangement joins TRBV27 to TRBJ2-3, with 9 nucleotides matching TRBD2. The germline V gene has CDR1 MNHEY and CDR2 SMNVEV (reference sequence). The V gene end was trimmed by 8 bases and the J gene end by 4 bases; junction bases not matched to a gene: 16. This CDR3 is built from 17 residues. The CDR3 nucleotides read TGTGCCAGCTTTTCCGGCGGGAGGGCCTATCGGGCAGATACGCAGTATTTT. It translates to CASFSGGRAYRADTQYF.